This TCR beta chain was captured in a study of spatial heterogeneity in lung cancer (dated by TCRdb to 2018 to 2020). Study-wide context: More beta-chain than alpha-chain transcripts were consistently detected, likely reflecting higher beta-chain transcript abundance. TCR transcript counts in tumor regions correlated strongly with a T cell transcriptional module score from matched bulk RNA-seq. In the raw uncorrected reads, each unique combination of TCR and UMI appeared more than ten times on average. TCR alpha and beta repertoires were quantitatively compared across multiple tumor regions, matched nontumor lung and blood in non-small cell lung cancer. TCR repertoire features were related to nonsynonymous mutation counts determined by whole-exome sequencing of tumor tissue. Both alpha and beta chains were TCR-sequenced in approximately 200 tumor regions, 64 matched nontumor lung samples and approximately 50 PBMC samples obtained at surgery.

The sample's time point label is to be understood as: sample taken at primary tumor resection. Donors were 72 patients with early-stage, untreated non-small cell lung cancer from the lung TRACERx cohort. For TCR sequencing, whole RNA was extracted from tumor and nontumor lung tissue, or from cryopreserved PBMC samples, and no cell sorting was done. Patients were selected for TCR sequencing only if sufficient RNA was available from at least two tumor regions. Tumor and adjacent nontumor lung specimens were reviewed by a lung pathologist before selection. There are many counts of this clonotype. It has no known antigen specificity. There are no base qualities to consult, and no much larger clone falls within one base. The germline V end is reduced by 2 bases and the J end by 15 bases; junction bases left unmatched: 4. Based on the germline V gene, the CDR1 and CDR2 sequences are MDHEN and SYDVKM. The CDR3, cysteine through phenylalanine, is 12 amino acids long. CDR3 DNA is the only sequence kept; it has 36 bases, read in frame from the first base.

What the study reported, not specific to this receptor: Counts of ubiquitous and regional expanded TCRs were found to correlate with counts of ubiquitous and regional nonsynonymous mutations, respectively. Estimated TCR-seq coverage of tumor T cells was only around 7.2% for alpha chains and about 14% for beta chains. The number of expanded intratumoral alpha and beta TCRs correlated with the tumor nonsynonymous mutation count. Confirming at a functional level the hypothesis that regional TCRs recognize regional mutations was considered to require additional single-cell paired TCR alpha and beta sequencing.

The library was obtained by 5' RACE. The instrument was a NextSeq 500. To allow correction of PCR and sequencing errors, the TCR library protocol tagged every TCR cDNA molecule with a unique molecular identifier. The paper's processing steps were these. TCR identification, UMI-based error correction and CDR3 extraction were performed with Decombinator tools. TCRs above a frequency of 2 per 1,000, corresponding to the top 1% of the tumor frequency distribution, were defined as expanded. Expanded tumor TCRs statistically deemed absent (corrected P<0.05) from at least one tumor region were classed as regional, and all other expanded tumor TCRs were classed as ubiquitous. Renyi diversity was computed with the R vegan package after each repertoire had been subsampled 100 times to 5,000 TCRs. CDR3 similarity networks were built from amino acid triplet string-kernel similarity, connecting CDR3s with pairwise similarity above 0.82. TCRdb trimmed the raw reads at Q25, called clones with MiXCR and kept productive beta chains. Duplicate CDR3 protein sequences are folded into a single record with the most common DNA and genes. V and J calls and clone size were set by TCRdb, not the authors. This sample holds roughly 16,000 distinct CDR3 sequences; over 6.5% were observed only once. The top ten clonotypes cover less than 20% of the sample.

The specimen comprised lung tumor tissue, sampled at surgery. Recombination linked TRBV28 to TRBJ2-1, and TRBD2 matches 10 of the central bases. This TCR was recovered from a female donor with early-stage non-small cell lung cancer. The bases read TGTGCCAGCAGTTTACAGCGGGGGGGTTGGTTCTTC. Its protein product is CASSLQRGGWFF.